This TCR beta chain stems from a study of blood T cell repertoires in COVID-19. Looking at the study overall: The origin of the acute and convalescent COVID-19 samples was the United States, Italy and Spain. In each case, the material was cDNA or gDNA derived from T cells, B-cell-depleted T cells, or PBMCs.

As handled by the study authors: Estimation of nucleated cell counts relied on the amplification of reference gene primers. Only in-frame clones appear in the TCRdb table, and some are missing; sequencing was by immunoSEQ multiplex PCR. Clone size and V and J calls were adopted from that table, with D and trimming inferred from the DNA. The sample shows around 470,000 clones, 80% to 90% of them seen only once. Germline V CDR1 and CDR2: SGHDT, YYEEEE. The CDR3 is made up of 15 amino acids. J lost 6 bases, V lost 2 bases, and 8 bases had no gene match. Patients at the Seattle site were enrolled during active infection and followed longitudinally.

The clonotype comes from a man aged 18 to 30 with COVID-19, enrolled during active disease. The source material was peripheral blood. This chain uses TRBV5-6 with TRBJ2-4, with 7 bases fitting TRBD1. The CDR3 bases are TGTGCCAGCAGCTTAAGGGGGCTAAAGGGAAACATTCAGTACTTC. It specifies CASSLRGLKGNIQYF.